This is a list of T cell receptor beta chains from one sample in a study of OX40 agonist ivuxolimab in advanced cancers. Assay used: immunoSEQ multiplex PCR; TCRdb lists only in-frame clones, some missing. The sample lists 70,000 to 75,000 clones, approximately 80% seen once, with 1.1% in the top ten. Sequenced here: CD4+ or CD8+ T cells sorted from blood, sampled in a trial of the OX40 agonist ivuxolimab. The receptors here all came from an adult with an advanced solid tumor such as melanoma, head and neck, liver or kidney cancer. Each CDR3 is given with its conserved first and last residue. Each record gives: clone size, J gene, D gene, V gene, CDR3 DNA, CDR3 protein. A D gene is named only where the DNA matches it firmly. Clone sizes are given selectively: once, few, many, or a class where the clone is expanded.

clone size: -; J gene: TRBJ2-3; D gene: -; V gene: TRBV7-2; CDR3 DNA: TGTGCCAGCAGTATCAGACCTGGTAGCACAGATACGCAGTATTTT; CDR3 protein: CASSIRPGSTDTQYF
clone size: medium-sized; J gene: TRBJ2-2; D gene: TRBD1; V gene: TRBV4-3; CDR3 DNA: TGCGCCAGCAGCCCCCGGACAGGGCTGTACACCGGGGAGCTGTTTTTT; CDR3 protein: CASSPRTGLYTGELFF
clone size: -; J gene: TRBJ1-2; D gene: -; V gene: TRBV9; CDR3 DNA: TGTGCCAGCAGCCCCAGTCAGGGGTACGGCTATGGCTACACCTTC; CDR3 protein: CASSPSQGYGYGYTF
clone size: -; J gene: TRBJ2-1; D gene: -; V gene: TRBV27; CDR3 DNA: TGTGCCAGCAGTCAAACTTACAATGAGCAGTTCTTC; CDR3 protein: CASSQTYNEQFF
clone size: -; J gene: TRBJ2-7; D gene: TRBD1; V gene: TRBV15; CDR3 DNA: TGTGCCACCAGCAGAGATGGGGGGACAGGGCCCTACGAGCAGTACTTC; CDR3 protein: CATSRDGGTGPYEQYF
clone size: once; J gene: TRBJ1-1; D gene: TRBD1; V gene: TRBV9; CDR3 DNA: TGTGCCAGCAGCGTAGTCCGGACAGGGGCGGGAGCTGAAGCTTTCTTT; CDR3 protein: CASSVVRTGAGAEAFF
clone size: -; J gene: TRBJ1-3; D gene: -; V gene: TRBV7-9; CDR3 DNA: TGTGCCAGCAGCCGGCACGGGGCCTCTGGAAACACCATATATTTT; CDR3 protein: CASSRHGASGNTIYF
clone size: -; J gene: TRBJ1-5; D gene: -; V gene: TRBV19; CDR3 DNA: TGTGCCAGTATGCCCGGGGGGAATCAGCCCCAGCATTTT; CDR3 protein: CASMPGGNQPQHF
clone size: -; J gene: TRBJ1-2; D gene: -; V gene: TRBV6-5; CDR3 DNA: TGTGCCAGCAGTGACGGATATAGCTACACCTTC; CDR3 protein: CASSDGYSYTF
clone size: -; J gene: TRBJ1-5; D gene: -; V gene: TRBV15; CDR3 DNA: TGTGCCACCAGCAGAGATGCCCAACAGCCCCAGCATTTT; CDR3 protein: CATSRDAQQPQHF
clone size: few; J gene: TRBJ1-6; D gene: -; V gene: TRBV11-2; CDR3 DNA: TGTGCCAGCAGCTCGCCCGGGGGGCAATCACCCCTCCACTTT; CDR3 protein: CASSSPGGQSPLHF
clone size: -; J gene: TRBJ2-5; D gene: TRBD2; V gene: TRBV6-5; CDR3 DNA: TGTGCCAGCAGTTACGCGGGGGTCGGAGAGACCCAGTACTTC; CDR3 protein: CASSYAGVGETQYF
clone size: -; J gene: TRBJ2-6; D gene: -; V gene: TRBV6-1; CDR3 DNA: TGTGCCAGCAAGCAACACGACTCTGGGGCCAACGTCCTGACTTTC; CDR3 protein: CASKQHDSGANVLTF
clone size: -; J gene: TRBJ1-1; D gene: -; V gene: TRBV6-6; CDR3 DNA: TGTGCCAGCAGCCCCGCGAGGGCTTCAACTGAAGCTTTCTTT; CDR3 protein: CASSPARASTEAFF
clone size: -; J gene: TRBJ1-3; D gene: TRBD1; V gene: TRBV5-1; CDR3 DNA: TGCGCCAGCAGCTTCACGCAGGGGGCTCCTTACTCTGGAAACACCATATATTTT; CDR3 protein: CASSFTQGAPYSGNTIYF
clone size: -; J gene: TRBJ2-7; D gene: -; V gene: TRBV6-1; CDR3 DNA: TGTGCCAGCAACCAGGTAGCCAAGGTGCAGTACTTC; CDR3 protein: CASNQVAKVQYF
clone size: -; J gene: TRBJ2-2; D gene: -; V gene: TRBV2; CDR3 DNA: TGTGCCAGCAGTGCTTCGGACGGACCCGGGGAGCTGTTTTTT; CDR3 protein: CASSASDGPGELFF
clone size: -; J gene: TRBJ1-1; D gene: -; V gene: TRBV5-1; CDR3 DNA: TGCGCCAGCAGCTTGGGACAGGAGAACACTGAAGCTTTCTTT; CDR3 protein: CASSLGQENTEAFF
clone size: -; J gene: TRBJ1-2; D gene: -; V gene: TRBV27; CDR3 DNA: TGTGCCAGCAGGCCTACAGGGATCTATGGCTACACCTTC; CDR3 protein: CASRPTGIYGYTF
clone size: -; J gene: TRBJ1-2; D gene: -; V gene: TRBV2; CDR3 DNA: TGTGCCAGCAGTGTCGGGGGTCCGGATGGCTACACCTTC; CDR3 protein: CASSVGGPDGYTF
clone size: -; J gene: TRBJ2-1; D gene: TRBD1; V gene: TRBV2; CDR3 DNA: TGTGCCAGCAGTGAGACCTGGGACAGGGGCGCGTGGGATGAGCAGTTCTTC; CDR3 protein: CASSETWDRGAWDEQFF
clone size: -; J gene: TRBJ1-1; D gene: -; V gene: TRBV7-6; CDR3 DNA: TGTGCCAGCAGCTTAGGCACTCTTGGGGGGAACACTGAAGCTTTCTTT; CDR3 protein: CASSLGTLGGNTEAFF
clone size: -; J gene: TRBJ2-5; D gene: -; V gene: TRBV10-3; CDR3 DNA: TGTGCCATCAGTGTGGTGGGGGGAGAGACCCAGTACTTC; CDR3 protein: CAISVVGGETQYF
clone size: -; J gene: TRBJ1-6; D gene: -; V gene: TRBV27; CDR3 DNA: TGTGCCAGCAGTTTACACGCGTCCCTCCAGAATTCACCCCTCCACTTT; CDR3 protein: CASSLHASLQNSPLHF
clone size: -; J gene: TRBJ1-1; D gene: -; V gene: TRBV19; CDR3 DNA: TGTGCCAGTAGGCAGGGGATGAACACTGAAGCTTTCTTT; CDR3 protein: CASRQGMNTEAFF
clone size: once; J gene: TRBJ1-1; D gene: -; V gene: TRBV7-9; CDR3 DNA: TGTGCCAGCAGAGACACCGCAGCGGCAGCTTTCTTT; CDR3 protein: CASRDTAAAAFF